The count of the clone carrying this T cell receptor beta chain is one. Germline V CDR1 and CDR2: LNHNV, YYDKDF (reference sequence). Trimming cost V 0 bases and J 2 bases; bases outside gene matches: 4. There are 15 residues in the CDR3. In the study's own analysis: Amplification of reference gene primers was used by the study to estimate nucleated cell counts. This table comes from immunoSEQ multiplex PCR, and its TCRdb copy is limited to in-frame clones, with some not included. V and J calls and clone size are given by that table; D and trimming were obtained from the DNA. Among approximately 41,000 clones listed, over 80% were seen once. The data derive from a study of blood T cell repertoires in COVID-19. Overall study: Spain, Italy and the United States supplied samples that represented acute and convalescent COVID-19. In each case, the material was cDNA or gDNA derived from T cells, B-cell-depleted T cells, or PBMCs.

This TCR came from an elderly woman with acute or convalescent COVID-19. The sample taken for sequencing was peripheral blood. This chain connects TRBV15 to TRBJ2-7; 7 bases agree with TRBD2. CDR3 sequence reads: CATSRDHSGAYEQYF. In DNA, the CDR3 is TGTGCCACCAGCAGAGATCACAGCGGGGCCTACGAGCAGTACTTC.